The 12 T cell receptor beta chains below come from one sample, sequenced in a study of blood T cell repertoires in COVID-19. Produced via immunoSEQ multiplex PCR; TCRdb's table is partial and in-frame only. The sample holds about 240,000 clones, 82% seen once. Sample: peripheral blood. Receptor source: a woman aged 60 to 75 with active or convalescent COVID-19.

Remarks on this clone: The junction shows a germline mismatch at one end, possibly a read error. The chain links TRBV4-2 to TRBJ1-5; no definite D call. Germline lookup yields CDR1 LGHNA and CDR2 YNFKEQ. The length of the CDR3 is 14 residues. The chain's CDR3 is CASPRARSDQPQHF. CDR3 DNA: TGTGCCAGCCCCCGAGCTCGTAGCGATCAGCCCCAGCATTTT.

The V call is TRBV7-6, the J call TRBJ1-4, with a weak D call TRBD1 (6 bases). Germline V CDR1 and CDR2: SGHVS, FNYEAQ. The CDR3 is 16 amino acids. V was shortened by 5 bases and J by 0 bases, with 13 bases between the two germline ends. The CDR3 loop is CASSPTGTATNEKLFF. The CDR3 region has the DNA TGTGCCAGCAGCCCTACAGGGACGGCAACTAATGAAAAACTGTTTTTT.

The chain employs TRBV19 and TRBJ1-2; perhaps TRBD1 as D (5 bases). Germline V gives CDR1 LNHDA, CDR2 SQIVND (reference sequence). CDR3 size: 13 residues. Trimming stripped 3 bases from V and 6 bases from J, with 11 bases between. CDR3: CASSMIGVHGYTF. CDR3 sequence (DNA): TGTGCCAGTAGTATGATAGGGGTACATGGCTACACCTTC. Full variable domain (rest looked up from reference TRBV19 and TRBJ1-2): DGGITQSPKYLFRKEGQNVTLSCEQNLNHDAMYWYRQDPGQGLRLIYYSQIVNDFQKGDIAEGYSVSREKKESFPLTVTSAQKNPTAFYLCASSMIGVHGYTFGSGTRLTVV.

The DNA of the CDR3 is TGTGCCAGCAGGGACACCTTTCGGAGTCAGCCCCAGCATTTT. Translated, it gives CASRDTFRSQPQHF. The V call is TRBV2, the J call TRBJ1-5; possible D gene TRBD1, 5 bases. The CDR3 length is 14 residues. Per the germline V gene, CDR1 is SNHLY and CDR2 is FYNNEI. The V gene lost 6 bases and the J gene lost 6 bases, with 15 bases spanning the gap.

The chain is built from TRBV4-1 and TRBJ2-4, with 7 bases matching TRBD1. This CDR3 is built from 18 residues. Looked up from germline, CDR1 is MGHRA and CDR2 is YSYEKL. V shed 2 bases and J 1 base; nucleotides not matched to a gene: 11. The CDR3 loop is CASSQTRQGMGAKNIQYF. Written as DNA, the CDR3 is TGCGCCAGCAGCCAAACTAGACAGGGCATGGGGGCCAAAAACATTCAGTACTTC.

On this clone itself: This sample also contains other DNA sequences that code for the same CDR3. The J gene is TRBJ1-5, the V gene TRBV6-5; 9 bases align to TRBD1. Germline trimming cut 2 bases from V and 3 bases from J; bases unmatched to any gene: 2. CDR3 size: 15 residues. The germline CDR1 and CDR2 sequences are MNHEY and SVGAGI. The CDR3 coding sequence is TGTGCCAGCAGTTACGGGACAGGGTCCAATCAGCCCCAGCATTTT. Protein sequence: CASSYGTGSNQPQHF.

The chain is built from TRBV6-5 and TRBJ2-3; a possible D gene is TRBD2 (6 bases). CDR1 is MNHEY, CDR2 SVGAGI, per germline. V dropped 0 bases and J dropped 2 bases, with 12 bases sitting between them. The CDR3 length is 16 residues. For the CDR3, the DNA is TGTGCCAGCAGTTACTCACCCCGGGGGAACACAGATACGCAGTATTTT. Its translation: CASSYSPRGNTDTQYF.

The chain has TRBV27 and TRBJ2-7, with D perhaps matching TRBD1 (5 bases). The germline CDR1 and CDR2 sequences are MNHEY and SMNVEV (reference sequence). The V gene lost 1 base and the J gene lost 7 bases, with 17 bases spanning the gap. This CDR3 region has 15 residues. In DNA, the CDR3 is TGTGCCAGCAGTTTATTAGACAGCTCTCGACTTGAGCAGTACTTC. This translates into CASSLLDSSRLEQYF.

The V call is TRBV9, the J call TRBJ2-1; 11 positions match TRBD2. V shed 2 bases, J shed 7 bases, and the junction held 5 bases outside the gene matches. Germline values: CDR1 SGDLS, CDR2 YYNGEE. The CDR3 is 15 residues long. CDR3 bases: TGTGCCAGCAGCGTTAGCGGGGGGGTTGGGAATGAGCAGTTCTTC. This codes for CASSVSGGVGNEQFF. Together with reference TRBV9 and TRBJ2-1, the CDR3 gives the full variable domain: DSGVTQTPKHLITATGQRVTLRCSPRSGDLSVYWYQQSLDQGLQFLIQYYNGEERAKGNILERFSAQQFPDLHSELNLSSLELGDSALYFCASSVSGGVGNEQFFGPGTRLTVL.

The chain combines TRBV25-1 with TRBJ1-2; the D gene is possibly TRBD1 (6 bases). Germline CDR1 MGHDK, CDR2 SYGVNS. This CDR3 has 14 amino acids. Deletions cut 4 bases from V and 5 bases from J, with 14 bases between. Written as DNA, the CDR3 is TGTGCCAGCAGTGGCTCCGGGACATGGTATGGCTACACCTTC. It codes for CASSGSGTWYGYTF.

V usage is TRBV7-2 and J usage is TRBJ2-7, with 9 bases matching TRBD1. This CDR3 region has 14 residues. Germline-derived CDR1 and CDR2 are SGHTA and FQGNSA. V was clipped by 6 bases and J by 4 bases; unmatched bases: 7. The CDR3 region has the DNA TGTGCCAGCAGAGTGACGGGACAGGGTTACGAGCAGTACTTC. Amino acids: CASRVTGQGYEQYF.

The CDR3 DNA reads TGTGCCAGCAGCTTGCAGGGGACCAGCACAGATACGCAGTATTTT. As protein: CASSLQGTSTDTQYF. The chain combines TRBV5-5 with TRBJ2-3, with TRBD1 as a possible D gene (6 bases). This CDR3 is 15 amino acids long. Germline CDR1 SGHKS, CDR2 YYEKEE (reference sequence). Trimming took 1 base from V and 0 from J, leaving 9 bases between them. Combining the CDR3 with reference TRBV5-5 and TRBJ2-3 gives the whole variable domain DAGVTQSPTHLIKTRGQQVTLRCSPISGHKSVSWYQQVLGQGPQFIFQYYEKEERGRGNFPDRFSARQFPNYSSELNVNALLLGDSALYLCASSLQGTSTDTQYFGPGTRLTVL.